These T cell receptor beta chains were read from a single sample in a study of response to subunit inactivated influenza vaccine. TCRdb passed the RT-PCR reads through MiXCR, listing each CDR3 protein once. Of 400,000 to 650,000 distinct CDR3 sequences in the sample, more than 7% were seen once. This specimen was PBMCs from blood, taken roughly 24 months after vaccination. The receptors were sampled from a man aged 50 to 69 who received an inactivated influenza vaccine. The CDR3 runs from the conserved cysteine through the conserved F or W. Each record gives: D gene, V gene, J gene, clone size, CDR3 DNA, CDR3 protein. The D gene is left open where the match is weak. Size is stated for part of the rows, as once, few or many counts, or as a class when the clone is expanded.

-	TRBV4-3	TRBJ2-7	many	TGCGCCAGCAGCCAAGATCTTACTGGAACCGAGCAGTACTTC	CASSQDLTGTEQYF
-	TRBV5-5	TRBJ1-1	many	TGTGCCAGCAGCCGGGCAGGGTTTGACACTGAAGCTTTCTTT	CASSRAGFDTEAFF
-	TRBV11-2	TRBJ1-1	-	TGTGCCAGCAGCTTAATCCCTACTGAAGCTTTCTTT	CASSLIPTEAFF
TRBD1	TRBV7-2	TRBJ1-4	few	TGTGCCAGCAAACCGACAGGGTCAGGAGAACTGTTTTTT	CASKPTGSGELFF
-	TRBV29-1	TRBJ2-5	-	TGCAGCGTTGAATCCTTGCTACTCGGGACCCAGTACTTC	CSVESLLLGTQYF
-	TRBV6-2/TRBV6-3	TRBJ2-4	-	TGTGCATCAAAGTGGCCGCCCGAAAACATTCAGTACTTC	CASKWPPENIQYF
TRBD2	TRBV12-3/TRBV12-4	TRBJ2-5	few	TGTGCCAGCAGTTTACTAGCGGGAGGCCCGTACCAAGAGACCCAGTACTTC	CASSLLAGGPYQETQYF
-	TRBV12-3/TRBV12-4	TRBJ1-2	-	TGTGCCAGCAGTCGCGGCTGGGGCCGCGATCTTTATGGCTACACCTTC	CASSRGWGRDLYGYTF
-	TRBV5-1	TRBJ2-1	many	TGCGCCAGCACCCTGGGGCGTCACAATGAGCAGTTCTTC	CASTLGRHNEQFF
TRBD1	TRBV5-1	TRBJ2-5	many	TGCGCCAGCAGCGGAAGGACAGGAGAGGGAGAGACCCAGTACTTC	CASSGRTGEGETQYF
-	TRBV29-1	TRBJ2-5	many	TGCAGCGTTAATCCCGGGACGGGCGGAGAGACCCAGTACTTC	CSVNPGTGGETQYF
-	TRBV20-1	TRBJ2-6	few	TGCAGTGCTAGGCCCTTTACCAGGGCTGGGGCCAACGTCCTGACTTTC	CSARPFTRAGANVLTF
-	TRBV7-9	TRBJ2-3	many	TGTGCCAGCAGTCGCCCCTTCAGGGATCCGGCAGATACGCAGTATTTT	CASSRPFRDPADTQYF
-	TRBV20-1	TRBJ2-7	many	TGCAGTGCTAGAGATCGAGGCAGGGGGGGCTACGAGCAGTACTTC	CSARDRGRGGYEQYF
-	TRBV12-3/TRBV12-4	TRBJ2-1	-	TGTGCCAGCAGTTTAGAACGGGACAATGAGCAGTTCTTC	CASSLERDNEQFF
-	TRBV4-1	TRBJ2-1	-	TGCGCCAGCAGCCACCAGGACATGAACTACAATGAGCAGTTCTTC	CASSHQDMNYNEQFF
-	TRBV2	TRBJ2-1	-	TGTGCCAGCAGTAATCTGATGTCCTACAATGAGCAGATCTTC	CASSNLMSYNEQIF
-	TRBV28	TRBJ1-5	many	TGTGCCAGCAGGTTGTATAGCAATCAGCCCCAGCATTTT	CASRLYSNQPQHF
-	TRBV5-1	TRBJ2-2	few	TGCGCCAGCAGCTTGTCGGCTGTGAACACCGGGGAGCTGTTTTTT	CASSLSAVNTGELFF
-	TRBV14	TRBJ2-1	many	TGTGCCAGCAGCCAAGCGGGGCCTCACAATGAGCAGTTCTTC	CASSQAGPHNEQFF